These 26 T cell receptor beta chains came from one sample sequenced in a study of CD8+CD57+ T cells in acquired aplastic anemia. CD8+CD57+ cell expansion had been shown by flow cytometry in patients chosen for sequencing. It was genomic DNA that served as the template for profiling TCR beta VDJ and CDR3. Each CDR3 protein is one row after TCRdb ran MiXCR on the reads. The sample contains under 350,000 distinct CDR3 sequences, 45% to 65% of which appear only once. The sequencing input was sorted CD4+, CD8+, or CD8+CD57+ T cells (not recorded which) from PBMCs. These receptors all come from a human donor with aplastic anemia.

CDR3 DNA sequence: TGCAGTGCTAGAGAGGCGGGCGACCACGAGCAGTACTTC. Protein: CSAREAGDHEQYF. The gene calls are TRBV20-1 and TRBJ2-7, with D possibly being TRBD2 (5 bases). The V gene lost 0 bases and the J gene lost 5 bases, with 11 bases spanning the gap. CDR3 length: 13 amino acids. Germline CDR1 reads DFQATT; CDR2 reads SNEGSKA (reference sequence).

The chain is built from TRBV20-1 and TRBJ2-1; 11 positions match TRBD2. Germline CDR1 and CDR2: DFQATT and SNEGSKA (reference sequence). J was trimmed by 8 bases and V by 1 base; bases with no gene match: 4. The CDR3 contains 14 residues. DNA for the CDR3: TGCAGTGCTAGAGTGCTAGCGGGAGGATATGAGCAGTTCTTC. It translates to CSARVLAGGYEQFF.

Note on this clonotype: The conserved phenylalanine or tryptophan normally closing the CDR3 is absent here, so this likely arose from a read error. V is TRBV12-3 or TRBV12-4 and J is TRBJ1-6; D gene ambiguous. The CDR3 covers 14 residues. V lost 1 base and J 5 bases, leaving 6 bases between the germline ends. CDR3 amino acids: CASSLEADNSPLHV. The CDR3 nucleotides read TGTGCCAGCAGTTTAGAGGCAGATAATTCACCCCTCCACGTT.

CDR3 amino acids: CASSIHLRGGQPQHF. CDR3 coding DNA: TGTGCCAGTAGTATCCACCTCCGGGGAGGTCAGCCCCAGCATTTT. The chain recombines TRBV19 with TRBJ1-5; D unclear. Per germline, CDR1 LNHDA and CDR2 SQIVND (reference sequence). The CDR3 extends over 15 amino acids. V lost 3 bases and J lost 6, with 15 bases in between.

This sequence joins TRBV7-2 and TRBJ2-7, with D unresolved. The CDR3 extends over 13 amino acids. Germline CDR1 reads SGHTA; CDR2 reads FQGNSA. V was cut by 3 bases and J by 5 bases, with 11 bases left in between. The CDR3 is CASSFGPFNEQYF. The CDR3 region has the DNA TGTGCCAGCAGCTTCGGACCCTTTAACGAGCAGTACTTC.

The V call is TRBV7-8, the J call TRBJ2-1; TRBD2 is a possible D gene (6 bases). Between the trimmed V and J ends, which lost 1 base and 9 bases, there was a span of 19 bases. CDR1 is SGHVS, CDR2 FQNEAQ, per germline. The CDR3 loop spans 16 amino acids. The CDR3 bases are TGTGCCAGCAGCTTAGGAAGGAGGGCGGTAGAGGGTGAGCAGTTCTTC. As protein: CASSLGRRAVEGEQFF.

This clonotype was seen many times. The V call is TRBV20-1, the J call TRBJ2-3; possible D gene TRBD1, 6 bases. The CDR3 has 13 residues. CDR1 and CDR2 from the germline V gene are DFQATT and SNEGSKA (reference sequence). The germline V and J ends were trimmed by 3 bases and 6 bases, with 13 bases remaining between them. The CDR3, as DNA: TGCAGTGCTAGTCGACCAGGGGAGGATACGCAGTATTTT. Protein sequence: CSASRPGEDTQYF.

This clonotype was observed many times. This CDR3 is CSARVGGGKYEQYF. In nucleotides, the CDR3 is TGCAGTGCTAGAGTCGGCGGGGGAAAGTACGAGCAGTACTTC. The chain joins TRBV20-1 to TRBJ2-7; 7 bases match TRBD2. The J segment lost 4 bases and the V segment lost 1 base, leaving 7 bases of the junction unmatched. This CDR3 has 14 residues. CDR1 and CDR2 from the germline V gene are DFQATT and SNEGSKA (reference sequence).

The chain couples TRBV2 to TRBJ1-4; D call uncertain. The germline CDR1 and CDR2 sequences are SNHLY and FYNNEI. The CDR3 has 17 amino acids. V gave up 4 bases and J gave up 3 bases, with 18 bases separating them. CDR3 coding DNA: TGTGCCAGCAGTGCCTATACGATGGAAGTGGCTAATGAAAAACTGTTTTTT. Its protein product is CASSAYTMEVANEKLFF.

The V and J genes are TRBV24-1 and TRBJ2-1; D perhaps matches TRBD2 (5 bases). This CDR3 is 13 amino acids long. V lost 7 bases, J lost 10 bases, and 16 bases lay in between. From germline, CDR1 is KGHDR and CDR2 SFDVKD. The CDR3 region has the DNA TGTGCCACCAGGAGAAGTGGAGAGGGCGAGCAGTTCTTC. Residues: CATRRSGEGEQFF.

There are many counts of this clonotype. The chain joins TRBV20-1 to TRBJ2-1, with 8 bases identical to TRBD2. V was pared by 1 base and J by 8 bases, with 4 bases of the junction left unmatched. This CDR3 has 13 residues. Germline loops: CDR1 DFQATT, CDR2 SNEGSKA (reference sequence). This chain's CDR3 is CSARGGLAHEQFF. The CDR3 DNA is TGCAGTGCTAGAGGTGGACTAGCACATGAGCAGTTCTTC.

The chain joins TRBV14 to TRBJ2-2, with 7 nucleotides matching TRBD1. Germline-derived CDR1 and CDR2 are SGHDN and FVKESK. Trimming cost V 4 bases and J 1 base; bases outside gene matches: 6. The length of the CDR3 is 16 residues. CDR3 protein: CASSLYTGENTGELFF. The CDR3 DNA follows: TGTGCCAGCAGCCTCTATACAGGGGAGAACACCGGGGAGCTGTTTTTT.

Details on this clonotype: The DNA is left out, because the CDR3 cannot be placed on it with certainty; the CDR3 is given as TCRdb lists it. V is TRBV25-1 and J is TRBJ1-6; no DNA check was done on the table's D call, TRBD1. The CDR3 length is 21 residues, termini included. Germline V lookup: CDR1 MGHDK, CDR2 SYGVNS. The CDR3 is CPYLCASSRSSPRQGNSPLHF.

V gene TRBV7-2 combines with J gene TRBJ2-7; unclear D gene. The V gene lost 1 base and the J gene lost 10 bases, with 14 bases spanning the gap. Germline V gene data show CDR1 as SGHTA and CDR2 as FQGNSA. The CDR3 is made up of 13 amino acids. The CDR3 bases are TGTGCCAGCAGCTTAGTGGGTGATATCCTCCAGTACTTC. This sequence encodes CASSLVGDILQYF.

The chain carries TRBV7-2 and TRBJ2-5; 10 bases line up with TRBD2. V lost 6 bases, J lost 5 bases, and 6 bases stayed unmatched. The CDR3 spans 14 residues. CDR1 SGHTA and CDR2 FQGNSA come from the germline V gene. CDR3 residues: CASSASGSSETQYF. The CDR3, as DNA: TGTGCCAGCAGTGCTAGCGGGAGCTCGGAGACCCAGTACTTC. Full variable domain (missing parts from reference TRBV7-2 and TRBJ2-5): GAGVSQSPSNKVTEKGKDVELRCDPISGHTALYWYRQSLGQGLEFLIYFQGNSAPDKSGLPSDRFSAERTGGSVSTLTIQRTQQEDSAVYLCASSASGSSETQYFGPGTRLLVL.

The chain joins TRBV7-8 to TRBJ2-3, with 10 bases identical to TRBD2. Germline loops: CDR1 SGHVS, CDR2 FQNEAQ. Germline trimming cut 4 bases from V and 5 bases from J; bases unmatched to any gene: 9. The CDR3 totals 16 residues. The CDR3 is CASSSDPSGGEDTQYF. CDR3 sequence (DNA): TGTGCCAGCAGCTCCGACCCTAGCGGGGGAGAAGATACGCAGTATTTT.

This clonotype has a single count. The rearrangement links TRBV20-1 to TRBJ2-1, with 10 bases that match TRBD2. J gave up 10 bases and V 0 bases, and 18 bases lay outside the gene matches. The CDR3 extends over 18 amino acids. CDR1 DFQATT and CDR2 SNEGSKA come from the germline V gene (reference sequence). This CDR3 is CSARDILAGVPSVVEQFF. The CDR3, as DNA: TGCAGTGCTAGAGATATTCTAGCGGGAGTTCCGAGCGTGGTCGAGCAGTTCTTC.

This chain's CDR3 is CATSKPQGSSTDTQYF. The CDR3 DNA follows: TGTGCCACCAGCAAACCACAGGGGTCGTCCACAGATACGCAGTATTTT. This chain links TRBV24-1 with TRBJ2-3; 7 bases agree with TRBD1. Trimming took 7 bases from V and 2 from J; bases not matched to a gene: 11. CDR1 KGHDR and CDR2 SFDVKD come from the germline V gene. This CDR3 has 16 amino acids.

Remarks on this clonotype: One junction end does not reproduce the germline sequence, and a read error may be involved. This chain joins TRBV7-8 and TRBJ2-7, with unresolved D. The CDR3 sequence is 15 residues long. Germline V gene data show CDR1 as SGHVS and CDR2 as FQNEAQ. The CDR3 DNA is TGTGTCAGCAGCTTAGAAGCAGCCGCTTCCTACGAGCAGTACTTC. Protein: CVSSLEAAASYEQYF.

The chain has TRBV24-1 and TRBJ2-1, with 8 bases fitting TRBD1. V was pared by 4 bases and J by 12 bases, with 7 bases of the junction left unmatched. The CDR3 is made up of 13 amino acids. Germline V gene lookup returns CDR1 KGHDR and CDR2 SFDVKD. The CDR3 here is CATSEPDRGGQFF. The CDR3 DNA sequence: TGTGCCACCAGTGAACCCGACAGGGGCGGGCAGTTCTTC.

This chain uses TRBV20-1 with TRBJ2-7, with 8 positions matching TRBD2. Trimming at V came to 6 bases and at J to 6 bases, leaving 7 bases not matched to a gene. The CDR3 is made up of 12 amino acids. Germline V CDR1 and CDR2: DFQATT, SNEGSKA (reference sequence). The CDR3 nucleotides read TGCAGTGCCAACCGGGGGGGACCCGAGCAGTACTTC. This codes for CSANRGGPEQYF.

The chain is built from TRBV5-1 and TRBJ2-4; D is ambiguous. V lost 0 bases and J lost 8, with 12 bases in between. CDR1 and CDR2 (germline): SGHRS, YFSETQ. This CDR3 has 14 residues. DNA for the CDR3: TGCGCCAGCAGCTTGGCCTCGGGTTTGGACATTCAGTACTTC. This translates into CASSLASGLDIQYF.

This clonotype showed up just a few times. The gene calls are TRBV10-3 and TRBJ2-5; 7 positions agree with TRBD1. This CDR3 region has 13 residues. Germline CDR1 ENHRY, CDR2 SYGVKD. With 2 bases clipped from V and 4 bases from J, the junction kept 1 base outside the gene matches. Here the CDR3 DNA reads TGTGCCATCAGTGAGGACAGGGCAGAGACCCAGTACTTC. This codes for CAISEDRAETQYF.

Many counts were recorded for this clonotype. The chain uses TRBV7-9 and TRBJ2-7; D is unclear. CDR1 SEHNR and CDR2 FQNEAQ come from the germline V gene (reference sequence). V lost 3 bases and J 0 bases, leaving 9 bases between the germline ends. The CDR3 is 14 residues long. CDR3 bases: TGTGCCAGCAGCTTGGCAGGTCACTCCTACGAGCAGTACTTC. Translated: CASSLAGHSYEQYF.

Ten or more counts support this clonotype. The V and J genes are TRBV6-1 and TRBJ1-3; D gene unclear. Trimming took off 10 bases at V and 0 bases at J, with 13 bases between the two ends. This CDR3 contains 14 residues. The germline V gene has CDR1 MNHNS and CDR2 SASEGT. CDR3: CATSDLISGNTIYF. CDR3 bases: TGTGCCACCTCGGACCTCATCTCTGGAAACACCATATATTTT.

The chain is built from TRBV20-1 and TRBJ1-1, with D maybe TRBD1 (6 bases). The V end lost 1 base, the J end lost 1 base, and 13 bases lay between the germline ends. There are 15 residues in the CDR3. Germline-derived CDR1 and CDR2 are DFQATT and SNEGSKA (reference sequence). The CDR3, as DNA: TGCAGTGCTAGAGTGGCAGGACAGAGGAACACTGAAGCTTTCTTT. Translation: CSARVAGQRNTEAFF.